These 19 T cell receptor beta chains were all obtained from the same sample, sequenced in a study of post-analysis software for immune sequencing data. Study observations and caveats: In patients, TRBV5-6, TRBV5-1 and TRBV20-1 belonged to five or six TRBV segments found more frequently than in controls.

For these receptors, no antigen is known. Presence of unique molecular identifiers characterized the TCR beta cDNA libraries. Each CDR3 protein gets one entry after TCRdb re-called the PCR reads with MiXCR. The profile shows 350,000 to 450,000 distinct CDR3 sequences, roughly 40% of them singletons. Sequencing was carried out using blood. Receptor source: a girl aged 2 to 10 with multiple sclerosis.

This clonotype appeared a few times. The V and J genes are TRBV27 and TRBJ2-1; D gene uncertain. The V end was cut by 6 bases, the J end by 11 bases, with 14 bases between. The germline V gene has CDR1 MNHEY and CDR2 SMNVEV (reference sequence). The CDR3 loop spans 12 amino acids. In nucleotides, the CDR3 is TGTGCCAGCAGGACCGCCGTAGGTCAGCAGTTCTTC. It encodes CASRTAVGQQFF.

The V call is TRBV4-1, the J call TRBJ2-1; TRBD1 agrees at 10 bases. Germline V gives CDR1 MGHRA, CDR2 YSYEKL. V lost 3 bases and J lost 5; bases outside the gene matches: 4. The CDR3 length is 15 residues. CDR3 nucleotide sequence: TGCGCCAGCAGCCATTCCGGGACAGGGGACAATGAGCAGTTCTTC. Protein product: CASSHSGTGDNEQFF.

This chain links TRBV20-1 with TRBJ1-2; 8 bases are a match to TRBD1. Trimming removed 3 bases from V and 3 bases from J; junction bases left unmatched: 3. The CDR3 runs 13 residues. Looked up from germline, CDR1 is DFQATT and CDR2 is SNEGSKA (reference sequence). The CDR3 coding sequence is TGCAGTGCTAGCCCGACAGGGGACTATGGCTACACCTTC. It yields the protein CSASPTGDYGYTF.

V is TRBV12-3 or TRBV12-4 and J is TRBJ2-6; 11 bases are a match to TRBD2. The CDR3 covers 17 residues. V was pared by 7 bases and J by 0 bases, with 5 bases of the junction left unmatched. The CDR3, as DNA: TGTGCCAGCACTAAACTAGCGGGAGTCTCTGGGGCCAACGTCCTGACTTTC. Amino acid sequence: CASTKLAGVSGANVLTF.

The genes are TRBV4-1 and TRBJ2-2; D gene unclear. With 4 bases removed from V and 0 bases from J, the gap between germline ends came to 9 bases. Germline V gives CDR1 MGHRA, CDR2 YSYEKL. This CDR3 is 15 amino acids long. This chain's CDR3 is CASSPGTTNTGELFF. For the CDR3, the DNA is TGCGCCAGCAGCCCCGGAACTACGAACACCGGGGAGCTGTTTTTT.

The CDR3 is CASSLGYMGDSYNEQYF. Written as DNA, the CDR3 is TGTGCCAGCAGCTTAGGATATATGGGGGATTCCTACAATGAGCAGTACTTC. The V and J genes are TRBV11-2 and TRBJ2-7, with D perhaps TRBD1 or TRBD2 (5 bases each). The CDR3 totals 17 residues. Trimming pared 1 base from V and 7 bases from J, leaving 23 bases between. The germline V gene encodes CDR1 SGHAT and CDR2 FQNNGV.

The gene calls are TRBV4-3 and TRBJ2-6; the match to TRBD1 covers 8 bases. Losses at the gene ends were 4 bases for V and 0 bases for J; bases not matched to a gene: 8. The CDR3 loop spans 18 amino acids. Germline CDR1 LGHNA, CDR2 YSLEER. The CDR3 DNA reads TGCGCCAGCAGCCGTGGAGGACAGGGCCTCTCTGGGGCCAACGTCCTGACTTTC. Amino acids: CASSRGGQGLSGANVLTF.

The chain joins TRBV24-1 to TRBJ2-1, with 10 bases matching TRBD2. V dropped 1 base and J dropped 7; count of bases not matched to a gene: 9. Germline CDR1 KGHDR, CDR2 SFDVKD. This CDR3 is built from 17 residues. CDR3 sequence (DNA): TGTGCCACCAGTGATTTTGGCTCTAGCGGGGGCTCAAATGAGCAGTTCTTC. Translating it yields CATSDFGSSGGSNEQFF.

This clonotype was observed a few times. The CDR3: CASSLGGSPYEQYF. The CDR3 nucleotides are TGTGCCAGCAGCCTAGGGGGTTCTCCCTACGAGCAGTACTTC. This rearrangement joins TRBV3-1 to TRBJ2-7; D may be TRBD1 (6 bases). The CDR3 covers 14 residues. V gave up 4 bases and J gave up 2 bases, with 12 bases separating them. Germline assignment: CDR1 LGHDT and CDR2 YNNKEL (reference sequence).

The chain is built from TRBV4-3 and TRBJ2-1, with 10 nucleotides matching TRBD2. The CDR3 runs 17 residues. With V trimmed by 4 bases and J by 6 bases, 12 bases remained unmatched. Germline CDR1 reads LGHNA; CDR2 reads YSLEER. CDR3 residues: CASSRGRRGLAANEQFF. DNA of the CDR3: TGCGCCAGCAGCCGAGGCAGACGAGGACTAGCGGCCAATGAGCAGTTCTTC.

This clonotype was found a few times. The rearrangement uses TRBV12-3 or TRBV12-4 and TRBJ2-5; D is unclear. The assigned J gene may be wrong: the sequence end matches TRBJ2-7 better. The length of the CDR3 is 16 residues. In nucleotides, the CDR3 is TGTGCCAGCAGTTTAGGGTCGAGTTGGGTTATAGACGAGCAGTACTTC. This translates into CASSLGSSWVIDEQYF.

This clonotype was detected only a few times. The J gene is TRBJ2-7, the V gene TRBV6-5; D gene uncertain. V lost 0 bases and J 6 bases, leaving 12 bases between the germline ends. CDR3 size: 14 residues. Germline V gene data show CDR1 as MNHEY and CDR2 as SVGAGI. CDR3 amino acids: CASSYSRTSSEQYF. CDR3 DNA: TGTGCCAGCAGTTACTCCCGTACATCTTCCGAGCAGTACTTC.

The J gene is TRBJ1-5, the V gene TRBV6-2 or TRBV6-3, with D possibly TRBD1 on 6 matching bases. The germline V gene encodes CDR1 MNHEY and CDR2 SVGEGT. V dropped 5 bases and J dropped 5 bases, with 10 bases sitting between them. This CDR3 is built from 13 residues. This chain's CDR3 is CASSRWGHQPQHF. The CDR3 nucleotides read TGTGCCAGCAGTCGGTGGGGGCATCAGCCCCAGCATTTT.

As regards this clonotype: This may be a read error: a much more frequent sequence differs by one nucleotide. CDR3: CSVGERDRPQHF. The CDR3 DNA is TGCAGCGTTGGGGAGCGCGATCGGCCCCAGCATTTT. The chain recombines TRBV29-1 with TRBJ1-5; D remains ambiguous. CDR1 and CDR2 (germline): SQVTM, ANQGSEA. V was clipped by 4 bases and J by 9 bases, with 13 bases between them. The CDR3 length is 12 residues.

The chain carries TRBV19 and TRBJ1-1, with D unresolved. Trimming pared 4 bases from V and 3 bases from J, leaving 15 bases between. The V gene's germline CDR1 is LNHDA and CDR2 SQIVND (reference sequence). The CDR3 has 15 amino acids. Here the CDR3 DNA reads TGTGCCAGTAGTAGGCGGTTTGGGATAGACACTGAAGCTTTCTTT. Protein sequence: CASSRRFGIDTEAFF.

V and J are TRBV7-2 and TRBJ2-3, with TRBD2 identical over 14 bases. The CDR3 loop spans 14 amino acids. V was pared by 8 bases and J by 8 bases, with 6 bases of the junction left unmatched. Germline CDR1 and CDR2: SGHTA and FQGNSA. In nucleotides, the CDR3 is TGTGCCAGCTACGGGACTAGCGGGGGCGGTACGCAGTATTTT. Protein product: CASYGTSGGGTQYF.

Regarding this clonotype: A single base separates this from a much larger clone, so it may be a read error. J is TRBJ2-5 and V is TRBV24-1, with D possibly TRBD2 on 5 matching bases. The V gene lost 5 bases and the J gene lost 11 bases, with 20 bases spanning the gap. The CDR3 has 14 amino acids. The germline CDR1 and CDR2 sequences are KGHDR and SFDVKD. The CDR3 sequence is CATSGIPDYNEQYF. The CDR3 DNA sequence: TGTGCCACCAGTGGAATACCCGACTACAATGAGCAGTACTTC.

This clonotype has more than one count but fewer than ten. This chain joins TRBV12-3 or TRBV12-4 and TRBJ2-5; no clear D. This CDR3 comprises 12 residues. V gave up 6 bases and J gave up 5 bases, with 10 bases separating them. The DNA of the CDR3 is TGTGCCAGCAGGGGTTTCAGGGAGACCCAGTACTTC. Protein sequence: CASRGFRETQYF.

The rearrangement uses TRBV5-1 and TRBJ1-4; 10 bases fit TRBD1. CDR3 length: 18 residues. Germline V CDR1 and CDR2: SGHRS, YFSETQ. V shed 3 bases and J 7 bases; nucleotides not matched to a gene: 15. The CDR3 sequence: CASSYDWDRGYTSEKLFF. CDR3 nucleotide sequence: TGCGCCAGCAGCTATGACTGGGACAGGGGATACACGAGTGAAAAACTGTTTTTT.